The 12 T cell receptor beta chains below come from one sample, sequenced in a study of chemoradiotherapy in HPV16-positive cancers. Clones were read by immunoSEQ multiplex PCR, and TCRdb kept only the in-frame ones, dropping some. The profile shows under 25,000 clones, 75% to 90% of them singletons. The sample was blood, taken from a patient who underwent chemoradiotherapy. The receptors stem from a human donor with HPV-associated anogenital cancer.

There are a few counts of this clone. V gene TRBV18 combines with J gene TRBJ2-7; D perhaps matches TRBD1 (5 bases). Germline V CDR1 and CDR2: KGHSH, LQKENI. V was pared by 5 bases and J by 6 bases, with 20 bases between. The CDR3 is 15 amino acids. CDR3 region: CASSAMTAPTGEQYF. DNA for the CDR3: TGTGCCAGCTCAGCCATGACAGCTCCCACCGGCGAGCAGTACTTC.

CDR3 amino acids: CASSGDVGLSYNSPLHF. In DNA, the CDR3 is TGTGCCAGCAGTGGGGACGTAGGTCTCTCCTATAATTCACCCCTCCACTTT. The chain couples TRBV2 to TRBJ1-6, with D tentatively TRBD1 (5 bases). The germline CDR1 and CDR2 sequences are SNHLY and FYNNEI. The CDR3 runs to 17 residues. The V end lost 4 bases, the J end lost 0 bases, and 13 bases lay between the germline ends.

J is TRBJ2-7 and V is TRBV10-2; possible D gene TRBD2, 5 bases. The V end lost 7 bases, the J end lost 2 bases, and 9 bases lay between the germline ends. The CDR3 has 12 amino acids. Germline CDR1 reads WSHSY; CDR2 reads SAAADI. The CDR3, as DNA: TGCGCCAGCAACCCGGGGACCTACGAGCAGTACTTC. It codes for CASNPGTYEQYF.

This chain uses TRBV5-5 with TRBJ2-3; 8 nucleotides line up with TRBD1. CDR3 length: 14 residues. Germline CDR1 and CDR2: SGHKS and YYEKEE (reference sequence). J lost 4 bases, V lost 1 base, and 2 bases had no gene match. CDR3 sequence: CASSLPTGADTQYF. DNA of the CDR3: TGTGCCAGCAGCTTGCCGACAGGGGCAGATACGCAGTATTTT.

The table lists this clone with a count of one. The V call is TRBV6-5, the J call TRBJ1-1; TRBD1 aligns across 7 bases. This CDR3 has 14 amino acids. V gave up 2 bases and J gave up 5 bases; unmatched junction bases: 5. CDR1 and CDR2 (germline): MNHEY, SVGAGI. CDR3 region: CASSYGGGRTEAFF. CDR3 coding DNA: TGTGCCAGCAGTTACGGAGGGGGCAGGACTGAAGCTTTCTTT.

CDR3 in DNA: TGTGCCAGTAGTATGCTGGGACAGAGCCTCACTGAAGCTTTCTTT. Translated: CASSMLGQSLTEAFF. This rearrangement joins TRBV19 to TRBJ1-1, with 7 bases identical to TRBD1. Germline-derived CDR1 and CDR2 are LNHDA and SQIVND (reference sequence). V lost 3 bases, J lost 4 bases, and 8 bases stayed unmatched. This CDR3 spans 15 amino acids.

The rearrangement joins TRBV19 to TRBJ1-1, with D hard to call. V was shortened by 5 bases and J by 7 bases, with 20 bases between the two germline ends. Germline-derived CDR1 and CDR2 are LNHDA and SQIVND (reference sequence). The CDR3 is made up of 15 amino acids. The CDR3 DNA reads TGTGCCAGTAGTTCCTATGGGAGCGTCAATGTTGAAGCTTTCTTT. Encoded protein: CASSSYGSVNVEAFF.

The chain recombines TRBV5-5 with TRBJ1-6; D not certain. This CDR3 has 13 amino acids. Germline V gene data show CDR1 as SGHKS and CDR2 as YYEKEE (reference sequence). V gave up 3 bases and J gave up 10 bases, with 11 bases separating them. This CDR3 is CASSYDTLSPLHF. CDR3 nucleotide sequence: TGTGCCAGCAGCTACGACACCTTATCACCCCTCCACTTT.

This rearrangement joins TRBV7-9 to TRBJ2-7, with 9 positions matching TRBD1. Germline V gives CDR1 SEHNR, CDR2 FQNEAQ (reference sequence). V gave up 0 bases and J gave up 6 bases; unmatched junction bases: 3. This CDR3 has 14 residues. The CDR3, as DNA: TGTGCCAGCAGCTTAGCGGACAGGGGAGGCGAGCAGTACTTC. Protein product: CASSLADRGGEQYF.

Note on this clone: The junction differs from germline at one of its ends, possibly a read error. The chain is built from TRBV7-2 and TRBJ2-5, with TRBD1 identical over 11 bases. The length of the CDR3 is 13 residues. Germline V gene lookup returns CDR1 SGHTA and CDR2 FQGNSA. The chain's CDR3 is CASSLGRSDRGHF. For the CDR3, the DNA is TGTGCCAGCAGCTTAGGCCGATCGGACAGGGGGCACTTC.

This chain links TRBV7-9 with TRBJ2-5, with TRBD1 matching over 9 bases. Germline-derived CDR1 and CDR2 are SEHNR and FQNEAQ (reference sequence). J was trimmed by 4 bases and V by 5 bases; bases with no gene match: 8. The CDR3 extends over 15 amino acids. The DNA of the CDR3 is TGTGCCAGCAGCCGACAGGGGGTGGGCGGAGAGACCCAGTACTTC. It yields the protein CASSRQGVGGETQYF.

CDR3 region: CASSPPPTAPGLAGTYEQYF. As DNA, the CDR3 is TGTGCCAGCAGCCCCCCTCCGACAGCCCCCGGACTAGCGGGGACCTACGAGCAGTACTTC. The chain recombines TRBV13 with TRBJ2-7; 12 bases line up with TRBD2. The CDR3 is 20 residues long. Looked up from germline, CDR1 is PRHDT and CDR2 is FYEKMQ (reference sequence). Trimming took 5 bases from V and 2 from J; bases not matched to a gene: 19.